The 26 T cell receptor beta chains given below trace back to one sample, sequenced in a study of CD8+ T cells in alopecia areata. RNA extraction and reverse transcription yielded cDNA as sequencing template. The assay was immunoSEQ multiplex PCR, and TCRdb's table has in-frame clones only and misses some. The sample includes approximately 210,000 clones, approximately 70% of them seen just once. Treatment denoted: oral pan-JAK inhibitor, 5-10 mg twice daily. The specimen was CD4+ T cells sorted from blood, collected at week 44, from a patient treated with tofacitinib. The receptor source for this set is a human donor with alopecia areata.

This chain connects TRBV27 to TRBJ1-1; a possible D gene is TRBD1 (6 bases). Germline V gives CDR1 MNHEY, CDR2 SMNVEV (reference sequence). The CDR3 runs to 17 residues. V lost 8 bases, J lost 2 bases, and 24 bases lay in between. The chain's CDR3 is CASQDRTALLGNTEAFF. The CDR3 nucleotides are TGTGCCAGCCAGGACAGAACTGCTCTTTTGGGTAACACTGAAGCTTTCTTT.

The chain is built from TRBV5-4 and TRBJ1-2; TRBD1 matches at 10 bases. Germline CDR1 and CDR2: SGHNT and YYREEE (reference sequence). V was clipped by 0 bases and J by 9 bases; unmatched bases: 11. This CDR3 region has 16 residues. CDR3 nucleotides: TGTGCCAGCAGCTTGGCGGCTGCCCGACAGGGGGCTAGCTACACCTTC. This gives the protein CASSLAAARQGASYTF.

The chain's CDR3 is CASGLLPTPEQYF. The CDR3 DNA is TGTGCTAGTGGTTTGCTCCCGACACCTGAGCAGTACTTC. This chain connects TRBV12-5 to TRBJ2-7; no firm D call. V lost 2 bases and J lost 7, with 12 bases in between. The length of the CDR3 is 13 residues. Germline V gene data show CDR1 as LGHNT and CDR2 as FRNRAP.

This clone has just one count. The chain uses TRBV5-6 and TRBJ2-2; D is unclear. V lost 4 bases, J lost 4 bases, and 11 bases lay in between. The CDR3 is made up of 14 amino acids. Germline V gene data show CDR1 as SGHDT and CDR2 as YYEEEE. The CDR3: CASSARGLTGELFF. As DNA, the CDR3 is TGTGCCAGCAGCGCTCGCGGCCTCACCGGGGAGCTGTTTTTT.

The genes are TRBV29-1 and TRBJ2-2; D may be TRBD1 (6 bases). CDR1 and CDR2 from the germline V gene are SQVTM and ANQGSEA. Trimming took off 4 bases at V and 0 bases at J, with 12 bases between the two ends. This CDR3 has 15 amino acids. In DNA, the CDR3 is TGCAGCGTTGCGCCGGACAGCGCGAACACCGGGGAGCTGTTTTTT. It yields the protein CSVAPDSANTGELFF.

The chain uses TRBV5-1 and TRBJ2-6, with D unresolved. Per germline, CDR1 SGHRS and CDR2 YFSETQ. Trimming took 5 bases from V and 1 from J, leaving 13 bases between them. The length of the CDR3 is 16 residues. The DNA for the CDR3 is TGCGCCAGCAGGGAGAAGGTTGGGTCTGGGGCCAACGTCCTGACTTTC. This encodes CASREKVGSGANVLTF.

About this clone itself: One junction end does not reproduce the germline sequence, and a read error may be involved. The J gene is TRBJ1-1, the V gene TRBV6-5, with D possibly being TRBD1 (5 bases). The CDR3 is 13 residues long. Germline V gives CDR1 MNHEY, CDR2 SVGAGI. This chain's CDR3 is CAISEGTSTEAFF. The CDR3 nucleotides read TGTGCCATCAGTGAGGGGACTTCCACTGAAGCTTTCTTT.

This clone was observed a few times. The chain is built from TRBV25-1 and TRBJ1-2, with 9 positions matching TRBD1. The CDR3 is 16 amino acids. J was trimmed by 8 bases and V by 8 bases; bases with no gene match: 18. Germline V gene sequence: CDR1 MGHDK, CDR2 SYGVNS. The CDR3 reads CASAPRGQGLRGGYTF. Here the CDR3 DNA reads TGTGCCAGCGCCCCTCGGGGACAGGGTTTACGCGGGGGCTACACCTTC.

Remarks on this clone: The sample carries other DNA sequences with the same CDR3. The V and J genes are TRBV9 and TRBJ2-5, with D possibly matching TRBD2 (5 bases). The germline V gene encodes CDR1 SGDLS and CDR2 YYNGEE. The CDR3 sequence is 13 residues long. The V end was cut by 0 bases, the J end by 3 bases, with 6 bases between. CDR3 DNA: TGTGCCAGCAGCGTAGGGACTGAAGAGACCCAGTACTTC. Residues: CASSVGTEETQYF. The complete variable domain, with remaining parts taken from reference TRBV9 and TRBJ2-5, reads DSGVTQTPKHLITATGQRVTLRCSPRSGDLSVYWYQQSLDQGLQFLIQYYNGEERAKGNILERFSAQQFPDLHSELNLSSLELGDSALYFCASSVGTEETQYFGPGTRLLVL.

V and J are TRBV6-6 and TRBJ2-5; 7 positions agree with TRBD2. This CDR3 comprises 14 residues. After removal of 2 bases from V and 3 bases from J, the junction contained 3 bases not matched to a gene. The germline V gene encodes CDR1 MNHNY and CDR2 SVGAGI (reference sequence). CDR3 sequence: CASSYGGGKETQYF. CDR3 nucleotides: TGTGCCAGCAGTTACGGCGGGGGAAAAGAGACCCAGTACTTC.

The rearrangement links TRBV29-1 to TRBJ2-3; D gene uncertain. Trimming removed 6 bases at V and 4 bases at J, with 14 bases between. This CDR3 contains 13 residues. CDR1 and CDR2 (germline): SQVTM, ANQGSEA. CDR3 in amino acids: CSVEPSGSDTQYF. The CDR3 DNA sequence: TGCAGCGTCGAACCAAGTGGGTCAGATACGCAGTATTTT.

The chain uses TRBV15 and TRBJ2-3; no clear D gene. Germline CDR1 and CDR2: LNHNV and YYDKDF (reference sequence). Trimming cost V 3 bases and J 0 bases, with 7 bases left between them. This CDR3 has 14 residues. In DNA form, the CDR3 reads TGTGCCACCAGCAGCCACCTTAGCACAGATACGCAGTATTTT. Protein product: CATSSHLSTDTQYF. Together with reference TRBV15 and TRBJ2-3, the CDR3 gives the full variable domain: DAMVIQNPRYQVTQFGKPVTLSCSQTLNHNVMYWYQQKSSQAPKLLFHYYDKDFNNEADTPDNFQSRRPNTSFCFLDIRSPGLGDTAMYLCATSSHLSTDTQYFGPGTRLTVL.

This clone appeared a few times. The chain links TRBV10-3 to TRBJ2-1; either TRBD1 or TRBD2 may supply D (6 bases each). V was clipped by 0 bases and J by 5 bases, with 11 bases between them. This CDR3 is built from 15 residues. Germline V CDR1 and CDR2: ENHRY, SYGVKD. CDR3 protein: CAISESRGGNNEQFF. The DNA of the CDR3 is TGTGCCATCAGTGAGTCGAGAGGGGGGAACAATGAGCAGTTCTTC.

V and J are TRBV30 and TRBJ2-2; unclear D gene. Trimming removed 0 bases at V and 5 bases at J, with 16 bases between. Germline V CDR1 and CDR2: GTSNPN, SVGIG (reference sequence). There are 16 residues in the CDR3. The DNA of the CDR3 is TGTGCCTGGAGTGTACACCCAACTGGGGTAACCGGGGAGCTGTTTTTT. Its translation is CAWSVHPTGVTGELFF.

The chain uses TRBV5-1 and TRBJ2-7, with 9 nucleotides matching TRBD1. CDR1 and CDR2 (germline): SGHRS, YFSETQ. Losses at the gene ends were 4 bases for V and 1 base for J; bases not matched to a gene: 9. The CDR3 extends over 16 amino acids. For the CDR3, the DNA is TGCGCCAGCAGCCCAGTGGGGACAGGGCTGTCCTACGAGCAGTACTTC. Residues: CASSPVGTGLSYEQYF.

V and J are TRBV6-5 and TRBJ2-6, with D perhaps TRBD2 (5 bases). V gave up 4 bases and J gave up 0 bases, with 7 bases separating them. Germline CDR1 is MNHEY and CDR2 is SVGAGI. The CDR3 extends over 15 amino acids. For the CDR3, the DNA is TGTGCCAGCAGTTCTGGGAGCTCTGGGGCCAACGTCCTGACTTTC. Translated, it gives CASSSGSSGANVLTF.

The chain joins TRBV7-8 to TRBJ2-6; tentative D call: TRBD2 (5 bases). The CDR3 loop spans 15 amino acids. Trimming removed 6 bases from V and 3 bases from J, with 12 bases in between. Germline V CDR1 and CDR2: SGHVS, FQNEAQ. DNA for the CDR3: TGTGCCAGCAGTTTCGAGGGTGGTGGGGCCAACGTCCTGACTTTC. Translated, it gives CASSFEGGGANVLTF.

The V and J genes are TRBV30 and TRBJ1-2; no clear D gene. There are 16 residues in the CDR3. CDR1 GTSNPN and CDR2 SVGIG come from the germline V gene (reference sequence). Between the trimmed V and J ends, which lost 3 bases and 0 bases, there was a span of 17 bases. The DNA of the CDR3 is TGTGCCTGGAGGCCCCCGCGTGGGCCAGCTAACTATGGCTACACCTTC. Translating it yields CAWRPPRGPANYGYTF.

This clone was counted once. The chain couples TRBV10-3 to TRBJ1-2; TRBD1 matches 8 bases. CDR3 size: 18 residues. CDR1 and CDR2 (germline): ENHRY, SYGVKD. The V segment lost 2 bases and the J segment 3 bases; nucleotides outside the gene matches: 14. CDR3 sequence reads: CAISEMIGQGAGHYGYTF. CDR3 nucleotides: TGTGCCATCAGTGAGATGATCGGGCAGGGGGCGGGGCACTATGGCTACACCTTC.

This clone has only one observation. The chain uses TRBV30 and TRBJ1-5; TRBD1 matches at 10 bases. There are 15 residues in the CDR3. After removal of 1 base from V and 6 bases from J, the junction contained 6 bases not matched to a gene. Germline assignment: CDR1 GTSNPN and CDR2 SVGIG (reference sequence). The CDR3 DNA follows: TGTGCCTGGAGTGGCGGGGACAGGGGCGGTCAGCCCCAGCATTTT. It translates to CAWSGGDRGGQPQHF.

This clone appeared once. The chain uses TRBV7-2 and TRBJ1-1; weak D call: TRBD1 (5 bases). V lost 3 bases to trimming and J lost 1 base, with 6 bases between them. CDR1 is SGHTA, CDR2 FQGNSA, per germline. The CDR3 extends over 13 amino acids. The CDR3 DNA reads as TGTGCCAGCAGCTTGGGGGAGAACACTGAAGCTTTCTTT. This encodes CASSLGENTEAFF. Complete variable domain (other parts from reference TRBV7-2 and TRBJ1-1): GAGVSQSPSNKVTEKGKDVELRCDPISGHTALYWYRQSLGQGLEFLIYFQGNSAPDKSGLPSDRFSAERTGGSVSTLTIQRTQQEDSAVYLCASSLGENTEAFFGQGTRLTVV.

V and J are TRBV30 and TRBJ1-1; D perhaps matches TRBD1 (5 bases). This CDR3 is built from 18 residues. The germline V gene has CDR1 GTSNPN and CDR2 SVGIG (reference sequence). Trimming left V 0 bases short and J 7 bases short, with 27 bases between. The CDR3 DNA reads TGTGCCTGGAGTGTAGGGGCAGGGCGCGTTTTAACGGGCGGTGAAGCTTTCTTT. Translated, it gives CAWSVGAGRVLTGGEAFF.

The V gene is TRBV29-1, the J gene TRBJ2-7; D might be TRBD2 (5 bases). The CDR3 is made up of 11 amino acids. V was pared by 7 bases and J by 4 bases, with 11 bases between. From germline, CDR1 is SQVTM and CDR2 ANQGSEA. CDR3 in DNA: TGCAGCGCGGGGTTCAATTACGAGCAGTACTTC. It encodes CSAGFNYEQYF.

The gene calls are TRBV30 and TRBJ1-2; D is unresolved. The CDR3 totals 12 residues. The V end lost 5 bases, the J end lost 2 bases, and 9 bases lay between the germline ends. CDR1 and CDR2 (germline): GTSNPN, SVGIG (reference sequence). The CDR3 loop is CAWGYSNYGYTF. The CDR3 DNA reads TGTGCCTGGGGATACTCCAACTATGGCTACACCTTC.

The genes are TRBV30 and TRBJ1-3, with no clear D. Trimming cost V 1 base and J 3 bases, with 4 bases left between them. The V gene's germline CDR1 is GTSNPN and CDR2 SVGIG (reference sequence). CDR3 length: 12 residues. CDR3 coding DNA: TGTGCCTGGAGTGGGAGTGGAAACACCATATATTTT. This encodes CAWSGSGNTIYF.

The rearrangement links TRBV7-2 to TRBJ2-3, with D uncertain. The V and J ends lost 1 base and 6 bases respectively, with 8 bases between them. CDR1 is SGHTA and CDR2 is FQGNSA in the germline V gene. The CDR3 has 13 amino acids. The DNA of the CDR3 is TGTGCCAGCAGCTTAGTGGTGAGGGATACGCAGTATTTT. Protein: CASSLVVRDTQYF.